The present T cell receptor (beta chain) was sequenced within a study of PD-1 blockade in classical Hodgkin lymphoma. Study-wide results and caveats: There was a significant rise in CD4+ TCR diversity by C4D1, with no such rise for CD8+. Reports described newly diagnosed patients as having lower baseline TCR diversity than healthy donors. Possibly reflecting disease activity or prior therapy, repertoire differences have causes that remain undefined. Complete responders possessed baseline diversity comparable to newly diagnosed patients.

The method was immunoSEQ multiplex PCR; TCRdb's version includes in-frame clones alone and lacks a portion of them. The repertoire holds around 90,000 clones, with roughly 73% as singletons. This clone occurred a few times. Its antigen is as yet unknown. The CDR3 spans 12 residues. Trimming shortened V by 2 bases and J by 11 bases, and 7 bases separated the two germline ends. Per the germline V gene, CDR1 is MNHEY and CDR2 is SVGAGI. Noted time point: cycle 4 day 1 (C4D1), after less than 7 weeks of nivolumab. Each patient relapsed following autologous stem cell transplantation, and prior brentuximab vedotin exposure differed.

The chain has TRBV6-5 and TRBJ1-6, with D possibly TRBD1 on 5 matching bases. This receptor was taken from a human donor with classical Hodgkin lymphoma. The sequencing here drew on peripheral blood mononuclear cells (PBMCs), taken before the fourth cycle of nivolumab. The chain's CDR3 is CASSYQGAPLHF. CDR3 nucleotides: TGTGCCAGCAGTTACCAGGGAGCACCCCTCCACTTT.